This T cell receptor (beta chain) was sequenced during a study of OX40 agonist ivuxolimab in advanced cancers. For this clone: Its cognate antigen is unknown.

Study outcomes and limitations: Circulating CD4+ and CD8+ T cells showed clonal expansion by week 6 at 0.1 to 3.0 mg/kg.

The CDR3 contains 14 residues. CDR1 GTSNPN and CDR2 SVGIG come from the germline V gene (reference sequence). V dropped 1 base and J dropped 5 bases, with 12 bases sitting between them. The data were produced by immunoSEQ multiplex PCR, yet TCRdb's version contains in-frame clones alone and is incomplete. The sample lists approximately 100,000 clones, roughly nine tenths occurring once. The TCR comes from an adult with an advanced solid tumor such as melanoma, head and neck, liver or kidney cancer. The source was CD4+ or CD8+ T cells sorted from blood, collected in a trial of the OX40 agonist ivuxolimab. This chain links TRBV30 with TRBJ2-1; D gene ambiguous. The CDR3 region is CAWSAVTRDNEQFF. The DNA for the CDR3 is TGTGCCTGGAGTGCAGTTACCCGTGACAATGAGCAGTTCTTC.